This T cell receptor (beta chain) comes out of a study of blood T cell repertoires in COVID-19. Whole-study context: Samples of COVID-19 (acute and convalescent) were obtained from the United States, Italy and Spain. T cells, B-cell-depleted T cells, or PBMCs supplied cDNA or gDNA.

The germline CDR1 and CDR2 sequences are SGHDN and FVKESK. The CDR3 loop spans 15 amino acids. Trimming took 4 bases from V and 7 from J; bases not matched to a gene: 9. Repertoires were generated with immunoSEQ multiplex PCR, while TCRdb's copy carries only in-frame clones and drops some. The sample contains fewer than 90,000 clones, around 88% of which appear only once. The specimen sequenced was peripheral blood. The TCR originated in a woman older than 75 with active or convalescent COVID-19. This chain connects TRBV14 to TRBJ2-1, with 8 positions matching TRBD2. This CDR3 is CASSPGTSRSNEQFF. The DNA of the CDR3 is TGTGCCAGCAGCCCGGGGACTAGTCGGTCGAATGAGCAGTTCTTC.